The clone carrying this T cell receptor beta chain was counted between two and nine times. The antigen remains undetermined. This entry belongs to a study of post-analysis software for immune sequencing data. Study outcomes and limitations: Included in a set of four or five TRBV segments more frequent in patients than controls were TRBV5-6, TRBV5-1 and TRBV20-1. Strong same-batch co-clustering of samples appeared with F measure clustering.

This CDR3 spans 13 amino acids. Deletions cut 7 bases from V and 4 bases from J, with 12 bases between. cDNA libraries of TCR beta carried unique molecular identifiers. Input populations of 1 to 10 million T cells gave rise to approximately 500,000 cDNA molecules. MiXCR was run by TCRdb on the PCR reads, yielding one entry per CDR3 protein. The sample carries about 760,000 distinct CDR3 sequences, 30% recorded once. Sequenced material: blood. V gene TRBV12-3 or TRBV12-4 combines with J gene TRBJ2-3; possibly TRBD1 for D (6 bases). The sequence was collected from a girl aged 5 to 17 with multiple sclerosis. The CDR3 here is CASTNRVPDTQYF. Here the CDR3 DNA reads TGTGCCAGCACCAACAGGGTACCAGATACGCAGTATTTT.